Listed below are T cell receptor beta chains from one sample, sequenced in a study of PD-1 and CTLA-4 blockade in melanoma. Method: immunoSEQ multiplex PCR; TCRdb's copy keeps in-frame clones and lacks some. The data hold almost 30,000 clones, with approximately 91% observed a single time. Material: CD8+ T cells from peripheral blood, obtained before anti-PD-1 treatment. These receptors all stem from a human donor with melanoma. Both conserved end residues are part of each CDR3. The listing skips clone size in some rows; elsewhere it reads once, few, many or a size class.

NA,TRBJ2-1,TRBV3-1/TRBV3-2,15,CASSQELAEPNEQFF
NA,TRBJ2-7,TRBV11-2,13,CASSRTESYEQYF
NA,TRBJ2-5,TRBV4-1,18,CASSQERWTSGPQETQYF
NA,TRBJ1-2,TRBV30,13,CAWSDSSLSGYTF
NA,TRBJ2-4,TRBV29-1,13,CSVVERGKNIQYF
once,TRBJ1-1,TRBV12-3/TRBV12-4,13,CASIDRDGTEAFF
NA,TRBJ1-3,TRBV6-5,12,CASLAERNTIYF
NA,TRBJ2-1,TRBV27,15,CASSTRDSLYNEQFF
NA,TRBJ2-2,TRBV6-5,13,CASSSRLDGELFF
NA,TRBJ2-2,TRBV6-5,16,CASSYADDRGEGELFF
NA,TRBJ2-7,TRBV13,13,CASSSSFTYEQYF
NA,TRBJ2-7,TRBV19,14,CASSGSGQIYEQYF
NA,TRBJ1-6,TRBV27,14,CASSSRDGNSPLHF
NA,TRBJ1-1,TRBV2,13,CASSERQNTEAFF
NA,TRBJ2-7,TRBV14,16,CASSHPNWDSPYEQYF
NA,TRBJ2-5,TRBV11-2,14,CASSLTGGGETQYF
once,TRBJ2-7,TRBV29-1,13,CSVRAGGPDEQYF
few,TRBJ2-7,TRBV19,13,CASKGQAPGEQYF
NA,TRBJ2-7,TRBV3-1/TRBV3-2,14,CASSQDLGGYEQYF
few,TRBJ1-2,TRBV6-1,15,CASSEGTVPLYGYTF
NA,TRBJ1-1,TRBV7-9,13,CASSLEGGTEAFF
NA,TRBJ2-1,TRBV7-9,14,CASSLNTRDNEQFF
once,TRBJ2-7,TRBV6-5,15,CASAAPRRLAYEQYF
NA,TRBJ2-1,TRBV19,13,CASSADTWDEQFF
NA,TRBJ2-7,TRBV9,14,CASSMGPSSYEQYF
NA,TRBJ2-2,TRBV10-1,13,CASSESNTGELFF
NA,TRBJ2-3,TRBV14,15,CASSQERGLGDTQYF
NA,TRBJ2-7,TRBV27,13,CASSYARVYEQYF
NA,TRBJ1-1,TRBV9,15,CASSMWGTANTEAFF
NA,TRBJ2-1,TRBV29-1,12,CSVGDGYNEQFF
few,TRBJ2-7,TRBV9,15,CASSASPNLSYEQYF
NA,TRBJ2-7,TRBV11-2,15,CASSLADGSWYEQYF
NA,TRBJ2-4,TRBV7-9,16,CASSPLGELAKNIQYF